The rows below give T cell receptor beta chains drawn from one sample of a study of blood T cell repertoires in COVID-19. Libraries were prepared by immunoSEQ multiplex PCR; TCRdb keeps only in-frame clonotypes and omits some of them. The sample shows around 84,000 clones, around 90% of them seen only once. Sequenced: peripheral blood. The receptors shown here come from a man aged 45-65 years with active COVID-19. CDR3s include the opening cysteine and the closing phenylalanine or tryptophan. A D gene is named only where the DNA matches it firmly. Size values are once, few and many counts, or a class for expanded clones, and some rows have none.

>13|TRBV6-5|TRBD1|-|TRBJ1-1
TGTGCCAGCAGGACAGGGGGGAACACTGAAGCTTTCTTT
CASRTGGNTEAFF
>14|TRBV2|TRBD1|once|TRBJ1-5
TGTGCCAGCACCCCCCGGGACAGGGGAAAGCCCCAGCATTTT
CASTPRDRGKPQHF
>15|TRBV7-3|TRBD2|-|TRBJ2-1
TGTGCCAGCAGCTCGACTAGCGGGGGGTACAATGAGCAGTTCTTC
CASSSTSGGYNEQFF
>13|TRBV2|-|once|TRBJ2-3
TGTGCCAGTCCGGGACTTCACACAGATACGCAGTATTTT
CASPGLHTDTQYF
>16|TRBV5-1|TRBD2|-|TRBJ2-7
TGCGCCAGCAGCTTGGTCGCCGGGGGGGAAACCTACGAGCAGTACTTC
CASSLVAGGETYEQYF
>16|TRBV28|TRBD2|-|TRBJ2-7
TGTGCCAGCAGACCTGTAAGACTAGCGGGCTCTTACGAGCAGTACTTC
CASRPVRLAGSYEQYF
>12|TRBV12-3/TRBV12-4|TRBD1|-|TRBJ2-5
TGTGCCAGTACACAGGGGTGGGAGACCCAGTACTTC
CASTQGWETQYF
>13|TRBV12-3/TRBV12-4|TRBD1|-|TRBJ2-1
TGTGCCAGCAGCCCCCGACAGGGCGGTGAGCAGTTCTTC
CASSPRQGGEQFF
>15|TRBV7-6|-|-|TRBJ1-1
TGTGCCAGCAGCTTAGGGGGCGGAATGAACACTGAAGCTTTCTTT
CASSLGGGMNTEAFF
>14|TRBV5-1|-|-|TRBJ2-3
TGCGCCAGCAGCTTCAGCGGAAGCACAGATACGCAGTATTTT
CASSFSGSTDTQYF
>16|TRBV28|TRBD1|-|TRBJ1-1
TGTGCCAGCAGTTTAAGTGGACAGGGGGCTAGCACTGAAGCTTTCTTT
CASSLSGQGASTEAFF
>14|TRBV28|-|-|TRBJ1-5
TGTGCCAGCAGTTTAAGGCAGGGAGGACAGCCCCAGCATTTT
CASSLRQGGQPQHF
>13|TRBV25-1|-|-|TRBJ2-4
TGTGCCAGCAGTGAAGGGGGCGCAAACATTCAGTACTTC
CASSEGGANIQYF
>15|TRBV11-3|-|-|TRBJ2-5
TGTGCCAGCAGCCTAGGGGACAAACATGGGGAGACCCAGTACTTC
CASSLGDKHGETQYF
>14|TRBV7-9|-|-|TRBJ1-2
TGTGCCAGCAGCGCACAGGACGCTAACTATGGCTACACCTTC
CASSAQDANYGYTF